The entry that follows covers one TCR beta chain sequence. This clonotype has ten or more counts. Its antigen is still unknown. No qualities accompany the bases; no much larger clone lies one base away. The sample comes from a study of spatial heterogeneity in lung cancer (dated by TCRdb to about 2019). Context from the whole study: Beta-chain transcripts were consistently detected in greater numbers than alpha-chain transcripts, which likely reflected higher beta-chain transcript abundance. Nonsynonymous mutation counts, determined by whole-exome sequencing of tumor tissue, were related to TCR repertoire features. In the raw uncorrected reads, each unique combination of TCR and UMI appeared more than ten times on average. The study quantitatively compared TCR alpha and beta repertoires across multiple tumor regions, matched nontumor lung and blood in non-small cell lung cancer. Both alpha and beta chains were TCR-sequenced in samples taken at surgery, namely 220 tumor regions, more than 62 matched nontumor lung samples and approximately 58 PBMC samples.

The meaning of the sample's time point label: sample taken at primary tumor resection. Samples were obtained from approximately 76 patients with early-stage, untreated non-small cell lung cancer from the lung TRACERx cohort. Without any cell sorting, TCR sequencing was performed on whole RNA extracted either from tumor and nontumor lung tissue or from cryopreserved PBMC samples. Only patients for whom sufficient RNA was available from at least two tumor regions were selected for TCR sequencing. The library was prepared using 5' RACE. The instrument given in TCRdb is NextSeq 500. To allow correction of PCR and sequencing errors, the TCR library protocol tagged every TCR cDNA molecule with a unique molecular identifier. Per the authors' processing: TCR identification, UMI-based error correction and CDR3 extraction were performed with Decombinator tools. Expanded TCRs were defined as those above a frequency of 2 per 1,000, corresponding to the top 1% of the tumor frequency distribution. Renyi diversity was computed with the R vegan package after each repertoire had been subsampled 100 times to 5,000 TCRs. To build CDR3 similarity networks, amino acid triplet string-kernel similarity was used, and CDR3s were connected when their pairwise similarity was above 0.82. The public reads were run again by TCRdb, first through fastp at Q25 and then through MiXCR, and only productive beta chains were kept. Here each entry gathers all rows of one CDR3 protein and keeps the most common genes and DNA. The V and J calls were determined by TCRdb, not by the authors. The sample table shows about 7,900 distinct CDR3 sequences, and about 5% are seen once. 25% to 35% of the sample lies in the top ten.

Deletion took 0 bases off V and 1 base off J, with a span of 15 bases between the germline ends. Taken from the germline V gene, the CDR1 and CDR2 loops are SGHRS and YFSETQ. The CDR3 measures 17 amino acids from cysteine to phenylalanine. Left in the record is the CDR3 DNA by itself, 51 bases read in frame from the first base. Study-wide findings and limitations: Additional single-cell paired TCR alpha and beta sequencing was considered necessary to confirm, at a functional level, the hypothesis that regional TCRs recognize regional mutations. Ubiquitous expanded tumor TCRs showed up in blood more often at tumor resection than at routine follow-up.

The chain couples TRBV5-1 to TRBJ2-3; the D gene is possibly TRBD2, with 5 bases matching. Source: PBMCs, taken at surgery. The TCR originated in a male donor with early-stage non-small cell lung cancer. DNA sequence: TGCGCCAGCAGCTTGGCACTAACTAGTCTAGGCACAGATACGCAGTATTTT. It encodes CASSLALTSLGTDTQYF.